This T cell receptor (beta chain) was identified during a study of blood T cells in healthy people across ages. Study outcomes and limitations: Using unsorted PBMCs precluded a conclusive naive versus antigen-experienced comparison.

This clonotype was picked up one time. Its specificity is unknown. The junction differs from germline at one of its ends, possibly a read error. The CDR3 has 12 amino acids. A second roughly 6 to 12 cycle PCR used barcoded and J-beta primers. Each CDR3 protein gets one entry after TCRdb re-called the 5' RACE reads with MiXCR. The sample consists of around 1,600,000 distinct CDR3 sequences, 35% to 45% of them appearing once. The TCR originated in a young woman in good health. Sequencing input: blood. The chain employs TRBV12-3 or TRBV12-4 and TRBJ1-1; no clear D gene. CDR3 residues: CASSLYATGAFF. The CDR3 nucleotides are TGTGCCAGCAGTTTGTATGCTACTGGAGCTTTCTTT.